This T cell receptor beta chain was identified during a study of cytomegalovirus exposure and HLA in healthy donors. Study-wide background: Inside one of the first data releases sat 80 million to 95 million unique TCRs taken from HLA-typed donors.

Study-level results: Many donors carried some public TCRs, although rarity characterized most TCR sequences.

Details on this clone: Its antigen is as yet unknown.

The PCR used 60 Vbeta and 13 Jbeta primers. The table came from immunoSEQ multiplex PCR; TCRdb's copy has only in-frame clones and leaves some out. The sample includes some 89,000 clones, under 85% of them seen just once. The sequencing input was PBMCs. The sequence was obtained from a middle-aged woman in good health and CMV-seropositive.

DNA of the CDR3: TGTGCCACGAGCGGGGGAACCCCCTACGAGCAGTACTTC. This gives the protein CATSGGTPYEQYF. The gene calls are TRBV7-8 and TRBJ2-7, with 8 bases identical to TRBD2. V shed 10 bases, J shed 2 bases, and the junction held 7 bases outside the gene matches. Germline V gene sequence: CDR1 SGHVS, CDR2 FQNEAQ. This CDR3 is 13 amino acids long.